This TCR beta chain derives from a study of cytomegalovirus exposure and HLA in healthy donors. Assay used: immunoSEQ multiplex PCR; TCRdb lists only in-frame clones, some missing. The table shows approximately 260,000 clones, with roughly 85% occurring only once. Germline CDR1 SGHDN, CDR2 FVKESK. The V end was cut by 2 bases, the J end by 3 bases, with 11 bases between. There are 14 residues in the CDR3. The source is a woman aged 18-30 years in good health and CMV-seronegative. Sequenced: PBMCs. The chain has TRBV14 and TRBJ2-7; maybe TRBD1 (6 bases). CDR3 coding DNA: TGTGCCAGCAGCCAATTCAGGGGTCTCTACGAGCAGTACTTC. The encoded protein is CASSQFRGLYEQYF.